Listed below are T cell receptor beta chains from one sample, sequenced in a study of T-cell reconstitution after alpha-beta-depleted transplantation in children. Each CDR3 protein gets one entry after TCRdb re-called the PCR reads with MiXCR. The data show around 100,000 distinct CDR3 sequences, with 9% to 12% seen just once and around 35% held by the top ten. Sequencing used PBMCs, obtained before TCRalphabeta/CD19-depleted stem cell transplant. The origin of the receptors is a boy aged 2 to 9 with acute lymphoblastic leukemia, due to receive a stem cell transplant. Both conserved end residues are part of each CDR3. D genes are given only for firm matches. Size values are once, few and many counts, or a class for expanded clones, and some rows have none.

TRBV5-1	TRBJ2-3	.	.	TGCGCCAGCAGCTCCATCACAGATACGCAGTATTTT	CASSSITDTQYF
TRBV4-2	TRBJ2-7	.	.	TGTGCCAGCAGCCAAGAACATGGGGGTTTCTACGAGCAGTACTTC	CASSQEHGGFYEQYF
TRBV5-1	TRBJ2-4	.	.	TGCGCCAGCAGCTTGGACCCTTTGGGATTCCTAGCCAAAAACATTCAGTACTTC	CASSLDPLGFLAKNIQYF
TRBV27	TRBJ2-2	many	.	TGTGCCAGCCCTCCCCGTCCAGGGGTGAACACCGGGGAGCTGTTTTTT	CASPPRPGVNTGELFF
TRBV5-1	TRBJ2-7	few	TRBD1	TGCGCCAGCAGCTATGGGACAGGCTACGAGCAGTACTTC	CASSYGTGYEQYF
TRBV29-1	TRBJ2-5	few	.	TGCAGCGTCCAACAGGGGGGGGAGACCCAGTACTTC	CSVQQGGETQYF
TRBV10-3	TRBJ2-3	few	.	TGTGCCATCAGTGAGTCTGCGCGGCCCACAGATACGCAGTATTTT	CAISESARPTDTQYF
TRBV12-3/TRBV12-4	TRBJ2-3	many	.	TGTGCCAGCAGTCCTCGGACCTATGCAGATACGCAGTATTTT	CASSPRTYADTQYF
TRBV6-1	TRBJ2-3	.	.	TGTGCCAGCAGGAGGGCTGGCACAGATACGCAGTATTTT	CASRRAGTDTQYF
TRBV28	TRBJ2-1	.	.	TGTGCCAGCAGTTTGCAAACTCACTGGGGGAATGAGCAGTTCTTC	CASSLQTHWGNEQFF
TRBV5-1	TRBJ2-5	many	TRBD2	TGCGCCAGCAGCCCAGGGACTAGCGGGTACCAAGAGACCCAGTACTTC	CASSPGTSGYQETQYF
TRBV12-3/TRBV12-4	TRBJ2-7	few	.	TGTGCCAGCAGTTCCACCCACTATGAGAAGGGATACGAGCAGTACTTC	CASSSTHYEKGYEQYF
TRBV12-3/TRBV12-4	TRBJ2-2	many	.	TGTGCCAGCAGTAGAGTCAGGGGGGCGTCCGGGGAGCTGTTTTTT	CASSRVRGASGELFF